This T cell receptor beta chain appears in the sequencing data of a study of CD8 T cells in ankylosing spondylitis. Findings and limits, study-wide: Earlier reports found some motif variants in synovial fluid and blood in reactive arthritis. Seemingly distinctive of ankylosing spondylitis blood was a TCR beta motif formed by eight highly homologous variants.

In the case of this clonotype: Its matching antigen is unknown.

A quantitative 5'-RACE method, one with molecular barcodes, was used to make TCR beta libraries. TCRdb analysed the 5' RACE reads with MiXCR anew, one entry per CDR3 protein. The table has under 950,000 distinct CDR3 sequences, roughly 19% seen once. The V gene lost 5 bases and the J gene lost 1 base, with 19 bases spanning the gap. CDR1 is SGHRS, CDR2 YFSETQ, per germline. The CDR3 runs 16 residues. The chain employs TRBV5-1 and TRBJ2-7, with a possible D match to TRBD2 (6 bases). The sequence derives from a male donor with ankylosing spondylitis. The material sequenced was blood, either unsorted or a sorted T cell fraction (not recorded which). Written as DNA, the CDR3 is TGCGCCAGCAGTCCTCCAGGGAGGAGCGGTTCCTACGAGCAGTACTTC. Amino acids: CASSPPGRSGSYEQYF.